This T cell receptor beta chain was found in a study of control samples from healthy donors and cancer patients. The length of the CDR3 is 15 residues. In germline, CDR1 is KGHDR, CDR2 SFDVKD. V dropped 4 bases and J dropped 2 bases, with 11 bases sitting between them. TCRdb keeps only in-frame clones here, not all; method: immunoSEQ multiplex PCR. The sample holds over 65,000 clones, less than 95% seen once. Material for sequencing was blood. The chain is built from TRBV24-1 and TRBJ1-5, with D tentatively TRBD1 (5 bases). This TCR derives from a woman aged 40 to 55 in good health. The chain's CDR3 is CATSEAGEGNQPQHF. In DNA, the CDR3 is TGTGCCACCAGTGAGGCGGGGGAAGGCAATCAGCCCCAGCATTTT.